A selection of T cell receptor beta chains follows, all from one sample in a study of T cells in localized non-small cell lung cancer. Repertoires were generated with immunoSEQ multiplex PCR, while TCRdb's copy carries only in-frame clones and drops some. The sample contains some 25,000 clones, more than 85% of which appear only once. Sequenced here: peripheral blood, sampled before any cancer treatment. These receptors originate from a man between 40 and 70 years old with stage III squamous cell lung carcinoma. CDR3s include the opening cysteine and the closing phenylalanine or tryptophan. The D gene is left open where the match is weak. Where a row states a size, it is once, few, many or the class of an expanded clone; other rows omit it.

clone size: .
V gene: TRBV27
D gene: .
J gene: TRBJ2-7
CDR3 protein: CASSWKILGEGTPGPHEQYF
CDR3 DNA: TGTGCCAGCAGTTGGAAGATTTTGGGGGAAGGGACTCCGGGCCCCCACGAGCAGTACTTC

clone size: once
V gene: TRBV5-1
D gene: TRBD1
J gene: TRBJ2-7
CDR3 protein: CASSSMTGEYEQYF
CDR3 DNA: TGCGCCAGCAGCTCTATGACAGGGGAGTACGAGCAGTACTTC

clone size: .
V gene: TRBV28
D gene: .
J gene: TRBJ1-2
CDR3 protein: CASSLGSAGVKGYGYTF
CDR3 DNA: TGTGCCAGCAGTTTAGGTTCGGCAGGGGTGAAAGGCTATGGCTACACCTTC

clone size: .
V gene: TRBV19
D gene: .
J gene: TRBJ1-1
CDR3 protein: CASRSGAHMNTEAFF
CDR3 DNA: TGTGCCAGTAGGTCGGGGGCCCACATGAACACTGAAGCTTTCTTT

clone size: .
V gene: TRBV18
D gene: .
J gene: TRBJ1-2
CDR3 protein: CASSPRQGRGYGYTF
CDR3 DNA: TGTGCCAGCTCACCACGGCAGGGAAGAGGCTATGGCTACACCTTC

clone size: .
V gene: TRBV6-5
D gene: .
J gene: TRBJ2-7
CDR3 protein: CASSTSQGGLREQYF
CDR3 DNA: TGTGCCAGCAGTACCTCACAGGGAGGATTGCGCGAGCAGTACTTC

clone size: .
V gene: TRBV27
D gene: TRBD1
J gene: TRBJ1-5
CDR3 protein: CASRQTGTGLNQPQHF
CDR3 DNA: TGTGCCAGCAGGCAAACCGGGACAGGACTCAATCAGCCCCAGCATTTT

clone size: .
V gene: TRBV30
D gene: .
J gene: TRBJ1-5
CDR3 protein: CASWGGAGQPQHF
CDR3 DNA: TGTGCCAGCTGGGGGGGGGCCGGGCAGCCCCAGCATTTT

clone size: .
V gene: TRBV5-1
D gene: .
J gene: TRBJ1-5
CDR3 protein: CASSLAAGGNQPQHF
CDR3 DNA: TGCGCCAGCAGCTTGGCCGCGGGGGGAAATCAGCCCCAGCATTTT

clone size: .
V gene: TRBV15
D gene: TRBD1
J gene: TRBJ2-3
CDR3 protein: CATSPGQGAYTQYF
CDR3 DNA: TGTGCCACCAGCCCGGGACAGGGGGCTTATACGCAGTATTTT

clone size: .
V gene: TRBV7-2
D gene: .
J gene: TRBJ2-2
CDR3 protein: CASSPLAGELFF
CDR3 DNA: TGTGCCAGCAGCCCCTTAGCCGGGGAGCTGTTTTTT

clone size: once
V gene: TRBV28
D gene: TRBD1
J gene: TRBJ1-4
CDR3 protein: CASSRRQGSSEKLFF
CDR3 DNA: TGTGCCAGCAGCCGCAGACAGGGTAGTAGTGAAAAACTGTTTTTT

clone size: few
V gene: TRBV6-1
D gene: .
J gene: TRBJ2-7
CDR3 protein: CASSVGRVYEQYF
CDR3 DNA: TGTGCCAGCAGTGTCGGCAGGGTCTACGAGCAGTACTTC

clone size: .
V gene: TRBV4-3
D gene: .
J gene: TRBJ2-3
CDR3 protein: CASSQGPVSTDTQYF
CDR3 DNA: TGCGCCAGCAGCCAAGGGCCCGTTAGCACAGATACGCAGTATTTT

clone size: .
V gene: TRBV2
D gene: TRBD2
J gene: TRBJ2-7
CDR3 protein: CASTRSGSSYEQYF
CDR3 DNA: TGTGCCAGCACCAGAAGCGGGAGCTCCTACGAGCAGTACTTC

clone size: .
V gene: TRBV5-6
D gene: TRBD1
J gene: TRBJ1-2
CDR3 protein: CASSYRTGANYGYTF
CDR3 DNA: TGTGCCAGCAGCTACAGGACAGGGGCGAACTATGGCTACACCTTC

clone size: .
V gene: TRBV28
D gene: .
J gene: TRBJ2-7
CDR3 protein: CASSGTPAYEQYF
CDR3 DNA: TGTGCCAGCAGTGGGACACCCGCCTACGAGCAGTACTTC

clone size: .
V gene: TRBV12-5
D gene: TRBD1
J gene: TRBJ1-2
CDR3 protein: CASGHVRARGIYTF
CDR3 DNA: TGTGCTAGTGGTCACGTCCGGGCCAGGGGGATCTACACCTTC

clone size: .
V gene: TRBV7-3
D gene: .
J gene: TRBJ2-2
CDR3 protein: CASSSSNTGELFF
CDR3 DNA: TGTGCCAGCAGCTCGTCGAACACCGGGGAGCTGTTTTTT

clone size: .
V gene: TRBV5-6
D gene: .
J gene: TRBJ2-5
CDR3 protein: CASSLVPRETQYF
CDR3 DNA: TGTGCCAGCAGCTTGGTGCCGCGAGAGACCCAGTACTTC

clone size: .
V gene: TRBV4-1
D gene: TRBD1
J gene: TRBJ2-5
CDR3 protein: CASSQPGTAQETQYF
CDR3 DNA: TGCGCCAGCAGCCAACCCGGGACAGCCCAAGAGACCCAGTACTTC

clone size: .
V gene: TRBV15
D gene: .
J gene: TRBJ2-7
CDR3 protein: CATSRDPVSYEQYF
CDR3 DNA: TGTGCCACCAGCAGAGATCCGGTATCCTACGAGCAGTACTTC

clone size: .
V gene: TRBV29-1
D gene: .
J gene: TRBJ1-2
CDR3 protein: CSVEVQDSNYGYTF
CDR3 DNA: TGCAGCGTTGAAGTTCAGGACTCTAACTATGGCTACACCTTC

clone size: .
V gene: TRBV7-2
D gene: TRBD2
J gene: TRBJ2-1
CDR3 protein: CASSPGGGWNEQFF
CDR3 DNA: TGTGCCAGCAGCCCTGGGGGAGGGTGGAATGAGCAGTTCTTC

clone size: .
V gene: TRBV7-2
D gene: .
J gene: TRBJ2-2
CDR3 protein: CASSRGIPNTGELFF
CDR3 DNA: TGTGCCAGCAGCCGAGGGATACCGAACACCGGGGAGCTGTTTTTT

clone size: few
V gene: TRBV19
D gene: .
J gene: TRBJ2-2
CDR3 protein: CASSMRAESGELFF
CDR3 DNA: TGTGCCAGTAGTATGAGGGCGGAGTCCGGGGAGCTGTTTTTT

clone size: few
V gene: TRBV14
D gene: TRBD1
J gene: TRBJ1-2
CDR3 protein: CASSQDLQGAMRYTF
CDR3 DNA: TGTGCCAGCAGCCAAGATTTACAGGGGGCCATGCGCTACACCTTC